These 32 T cell receptor beta chains were all obtained from the same sample, sequenced in a study of blood T cell repertoires in COVID-19. Some clones are missing from TCRdb's copy, which holds only in-frame ones; the method was immunoSEQ multiplex PCR. Seen here are roughly 230,000 clones, around 82% observed once, and the top ten hold about 9%. Sequencing was performed on peripheral blood. The receptor set was obtained from a man in his forties with active or convalescent COVID-19.

The chain combines TRBV6-6 with TRBJ1-5; D may be TRBD1 (5 bases). This CDR3 comprises 13 residues. Germline V CDR1 and CDR2: MNHNY, SVGAGI (reference sequence). Trimming took 8 bases from V and 2 from J, leaving 10 bases between them. CDR3 protein: CASGGGGNQPQHF. Written as DNA, the CDR3 is TGTGCCAGCGGCGGGGGGGGCAATCAGCCCCAGCATTTT.

CDR3 DNA sequence: TGTGCCAGCACCAAACTCACGGGGGGGGCCTATGGCTACACCTTC. Encoded protein: CASTKLTGGAYGYTF. V is TRBV6-5 and J is TRBJ1-2, with TRBD1 as a possible D gene (6 bases). From germline, CDR1 is MNHEY and CDR2 SVGAGI. V lost 7 bases and J 4 bases, leaving 19 bases between the germline ends. The CDR3 contains 15 residues.

This clone turned up a few times. This sequence joins TRBV7-8 and TRBJ2-7, with 12 bases fitting TRBD1. V gave up 5 bases and J gave up 6 bases; unmatched junction bases: 8. The germline V gene encodes CDR1 SGHVS and CDR2 FQNEAQ. This CDR3 comprises 15 residues. CDR3 sequence (DNA): TGTGCCAGCAGCCCCGGGACAGGGGGCGATCCCGAGCAGTACTTC. Its protein is CASSPGTGGDPEQYF. Full variable domain (remainder filled in from reference TRBV7-8 and TRBJ2-7): GAGVSQSPRYKVAKRGQDVALRCDPISGHVSLFWYQQALGQGPEFLTYFQNEAQLDKSGLPSDRFFAERPEGSVSTLKIQRTQQEDSAVYLCASSPGTGGDPEQYFGPGTRLTVT.

This chain uses TRBV11-2 with TRBJ1-1; D possibly corresponds to TRBD1 (5 bases). The CDR3 covers 15 residues. The germline V gene encodes CDR1 SGHAT and CDR2 FQNNGV. Trimming took 5 bases from V and 1 from J, leaving 14 bases between them. The CDR3: CASSLLDTWNTEAFF. For the CDR3, the DNA is TGTGCCAGCAGCCTACTGGACACCTGGAACACTGAAGCTTTCTTT.

This sequence joins TRBV6-5 and TRBJ1-2; D possibly corresponds to TRBD1 (6 bases). CDR1 is MNHEY and CDR2 is SVGAGI in the germline V gene. The CDR3 contains 13 residues. Trimming removed 7 bases from V and 5 bases from J, with 14 bases in between. CDR3 sequence reads: CASTTGFWYGYTF. The CDR3 DNA follows: TGTGCCAGCACAACAGGGTTCTGGTATGGCTACACCTTC.

The CDR3 bases are TGTGCCTGGAGTGTAGGCTCGGGTCAGCCCCAGCATTTT. Protein sequence: CAWSVGSGQPQHF. The chain carries TRBV30 and TRBJ1-5; D is undetermined. V lost 0 bases and J lost 6, with 9 bases in between. The CDR3 contains 13 residues. The V gene's germline CDR1 is GTSNPN and CDR2 SVGIG (reference sequence).

V is TRBV12-5 and J is TRBJ2-5; TRBD2 agrees at 7 bases. Losses at the gene ends were 1 base for V and 0 bases for J; bases not matched to a gene: 8. The CDR3 is 17 amino acids. The germline CDR1 and CDR2 sequences are LGHNT and FRNRAP. The CDR3 loop reads CASGLANAGTNQETQYF. The CDR3 DNA sequence: TGTGCTAGTGGTTTGGCTAACGCCGGGACTAACCAAGAGACCCAGTACTTC.

This clone was counted once. The chain has TRBV3-1 (or the pseudogene TRBV3-2) and TRBJ2-7; perhaps TRBD2 as D (7 bases). The germline V and J ends were trimmed by 4 bases and 2 bases, with 15 bases remaining between them. The CDR3 extends over 15 amino acids. Germline CDR1 LGHDT, CDR2 YNNKEL (reference sequence). CDR3 loop: CASSLNLGGPYEQYF. The DNA for the CDR3 is TGTGCCAGCAGCCTTAATCTGGGGGGGCCCTACGAGCAGTACTTC.

This clone was observed a handful of times. V is TRBV30 and J is TRBJ2-7, with TRBD1 identical over 9 bases. V lost 2 bases and J lost 2; bases outside the gene matches: 1. The CDR3 extends over 13 amino acids. Germline CDR1 reads GTSNPN; CDR2 reads SVGIG (reference sequence). CDR3 coding DNA: TGTGCCTGGAGTTACAGGGGGCCCTACGAGCAGTACTTC. It is translated as CAWSYRGPYEQYF.

V is TRBV7-2 and J is TRBJ1-4; 8 nucleotides align to TRBD1. The V gene's germline CDR1 is SGHTA and CDR2 FQGNSA. After removal of 5 bases from V and 7 bases from J, the junction contained 9 bases not matched to a gene. The CDR3 is made up of 15 amino acids. CDR3 region: CASSKQQGVGEKLFF. The CDR3 coding sequence is TGTGCCAGCAGCAAGCAACAGGGGGTCGGTGAAAAACTGTTTTTT.

The CDR3 DNA is TGTGCCAGTAGTACCGGACAGGTTATGAGCAATCAGCCCCAGCATTTT. Translation gives CASSTGQVMSNQPQHF. This chain joins TRBV19 and TRBJ1-5, with 7 bases identical to TRBD1. The V gene end was trimmed by 4 bases and the J gene end by 1 base; junction bases not matched to a gene: 7. The CDR3 spans 16 residues. The germline CDR1 and CDR2 sequences are LNHDA and SQIVND (reference sequence).

This clone occurred once. The V and J genes are TRBV19 and TRBJ2-3; 10 positions match TRBD2. The CDR3 extends over 15 amino acids. Germline CDR1 is LNHDA and CDR2 is SQIVND (reference sequence). Germline trimming cut 4 bases from V and 2 bases from J; bases unmatched to any gene: 3. This CDR3 is CASSRLAGNTDTQYF. CDR3 in DNA: TGTGCCAGTAGTAGACTAGCGGGTAACACAGATACGCAGTATTTT.

The rearrangement uses TRBV3-1 (or the pseudogene TRBV3-2) and TRBJ2-7; 7 positions match TRBD2. The CDR3 runs to 13 residues. After removal of 1 base from V and 7 bases from J, the junction contained 4 bases not matched to a gene. Germline V gives CDR1 LGHDT, CDR2 YNNKEL (reference sequence). The DNA for the CDR3 is TGTGCCAGCAGCCAAGTGCCCGGGAGGGAGCAGTACTTC. It is translated as CASSQVPGREQYF.

The rearrangement links TRBV10-3 to TRBJ2-3; the match to TRBD2 covers 11 bases. The CDR3 runs 15 residues. With 5 bases clipped from V and 3 bases from J, the junction kept 4 bases outside the gene matches. CDR1 and CDR2 (germline): ENHRY, SYGVKD. The chain's CDR3 is CAISMGLAATDTQYF. CDR3 in DNA: TGTGCCATCAGTATGGGACTAGCGGCTACAGATACGCAGTATTTT.

The rearrangement joins TRBV5-5 to TRBJ2-1; D possibly corresponds to TRBD2 (6 bases). Germline assignment: CDR1 SGHKS and CDR2 YYEKEE (reference sequence). The CDR3 contains 15 residues. The V end lost 2 bases, the J end lost 2 bases, and 11 bases lay between the germline ends. CDR3 DNA sequence: TGTGCCAGCAGCTTCCGACTAGTGACCTACAATGAGCAGTTCTTC. Translation gives CASSFRLVTYNEQFF.

This clone was observed at least ten times. This sequence joins TRBV30 and TRBJ2-2; 8 bases match TRBD1. The ends lost 2 bases at V and 7 bases at J; junction bases unmatched: 6. This CDR3 has 14 amino acids. Per germline, CDR1 GTSNPN and CDR2 SVGIG (reference sequence). The CDR3 loop reads CAWSRGTGFGELFF. The CDR3 DNA is TGTGCCTGGAGTAGGGGGACAGGATTCGGGGAGCTGTTTTTT.

This chain joins TRBV5-1 and TRBJ1-2; TRBD1 matches at 8 bases. CDR1 and CDR2 from the germline V gene are SGHRS and YFSETQ. The CDR3 spans 15 residues. V was clipped by 2 bases and J by 8 bases; unmatched bases: 11. The CDR3 loop is CASSFQTGESGGYTF. DNA of the CDR3: TGCGCCAGCAGCTTCCAGACAGGGGAGTCTGGAGGCTACACCTTC.

The chain couples TRBV6-5 to TRBJ2-7, with D unresolved. Trimming shortened V by 0 bases and J by 1 base, and 4 bases separated the two germline ends. CDR3 length equals 13 residues. Germline CDR1 is MNHEY and CDR2 is SVGAGI. CDR3 protein: CASSYSPSYEQYF. DNA for the CDR3: TGTGCCAGCAGTTACTCCCCGTCCTACGAGCAGTACTTC.

V and J are TRBV7-9 and TRBJ1-5; unclear D gene. CDR1 and CDR2 (germline): SEHNR, FQNEAQ (reference sequence). The V gene lost 1 base and the J gene lost 6 bases, with 4 bases spanning the gap. This CDR3 region has 12 residues. Written as DNA, the CDR3 is TGTGCCAGCAGCTTAGAGAGTCAGCCCCAGCATTTT. As protein: CASSLESQPQHF.

The genes are TRBV29-1 and TRBJ1-5, with 8 positions matching TRBD1. V lost 7 bases and J lost 2; bases outside the gene matches: 7. Germline-derived CDR1 and CDR2 are SQVTM and ANQGSEA. This CDR3 is 14 amino acids long. CDR3 region: CSAVTGAGNQPQHF. Here the CDR3 DNA reads TGCAGCGCCGTGACAGGGGCGGGCAATCAGCCCCAGCATTTT. The full variable domain, its missing parts supplied by reference TRBV29-1 and TRBJ1-5, is SAVISQKPSRDICQRGTSLTIQCQVDSQVTMMFWYRQQPGQSLTLIATANQGSEATYESGFVIDKFPISRPNLTFSTLTVSNMSPEDSSIYLCSAVTGAGNQPQHFGDGTRLSIL.

This clone has a single count. This chain joins TRBV19 and TRBJ1-1; D ambiguous. CDR1 and CDR2 from the germline V gene are LNHDA and SQIVND (reference sequence). CDR3 size: 13 residues. Trimming cost V 3 bases and J 2 bases, with 7 bases left between them. The CDR3: CASSIQKNTEAFF. The CDR3 bases are TGTGCCAGTAGTATCCAGAAAAACACTGAAGCTTTCTTT.

This sequence joins TRBV27 and TRBJ1-1; TRBD1 might be the D (6 bases). The CDR3 is 13 amino acids. Between the trimmed V and J ends, which lost 3 bases and 5 bases, there was a span of 10 bases. Germline CDR1 and CDR2: MNHEY and SMNVEV (reference sequence). This CDR3 is CASSFERGTEAFF. Here the CDR3 DNA reads TGTGCCAGCAGTTTTGAAAGGGGGACTGAAGCTTTCTTT.

The rearrangement joins TRBV7-9 to TRBJ2-7; D perhaps matches TRBD2 (6 bases). Looked up from germline, CDR1 is SEHNR and CDR2 is FQNEAQ (reference sequence). V was clipped by 3 bases and J by 7 bases, with 19 bases between them. This CDR3 has 15 amino acids. The CDR3 nucleotides are TGTGCCAGCAGCTTCGGTTTCGGGGGTCATGGGGAGCAGTACTTC. It yields the protein CASSFGFGGHGEQYF.

CDR3 loop: CASSQKIPDRSYEQYF. CDR3 DNA sequence: TGTGCCAGCAGCCAAAAAATACCGGACAGGTCCTACGAGCAGTACTTC. The genes are TRBV3-1 (or the pseudogene TRBV3-2) and TRBJ2-7; 7 positions agree with TRBD1. This CDR3 has 16 residues. Germline V gene lookup returns CDR1 LGHDT and CDR2 YNNKEL (reference sequence). V shed 2 bases, J shed 1 base, and the junction held 8 bases outside the gene matches.

The chain uses TRBV15 and TRBJ2-2; D is perhaps TRBD1 (6 bases). Trimming left V 4 bases short and J 6 bases short, with 12 bases between. Germline V lookup: CDR1 LNHNV, CDR2 YYDKDF (reference sequence). This CDR3 region has 14 residues. The chain's CDR3 is CATSKGTIPGELFF. CDR3 coding DNA: TGTGCCACCAGCAAAGGGACAATCCCCGGGGAGCTGTTTTTT.

This clone turned up a few times. Other DNA sequences in this sample translate to the same CDR3. V usage is TRBV11-3 and J usage is TRBJ1-1; D is ambiguous. CDR1 and CDR2 (germline): SGHNT, YENEEA. With 1 base removed from V and 0 bases from J, the gap between germline ends came to 12 bases. This CDR3 region has 16 residues. The CDR3 DNA follows: TGTGCCAGCAGCTTAGTCGTCCGCGCATTGAACACTGAAGCTTTCTTT. Protein product: CASSLVVRALNTEAFF.

This chain joins TRBV7-6 and TRBJ1-1; no clear D. CDR1 and CDR2 (germline): SGHVS, FNYEAQ. The germline V and J ends were trimmed by 1 base and 4 bases, with 19 bases remaining between them. The CDR3 totals 17 residues. The CDR3 DNA follows: TGTGCCAGCAGCTTAGATGACCTGGGGAGGGTTAGCACTGAAGCTTTCTTT. It specifies CASSLDDLGRVSTEAFF.

Here the CDR3 DNA reads TGTGCCTGGAGTATATCGGAGACCCAGTACTTC. Translating it yields CAWSISETQYF. The V gene is TRBV30, the J gene TRBJ2-5; D is ambiguous. The CDR3 length is 11 residues. Per the germline V gene, CDR1 is GTSNPN and CDR2 is SVGIG (reference sequence). Trimming cost V 2 bases and J 5 bases, with 6 bases left between them.

The V call is TRBV11-3, the J call TRBJ2-2; 9 positions agree with TRBD1. Unmatched junction bases numbered 10, after V lost 6 bases and J lost 5 bases. Germline V lookup: CDR1 SGHNT, CDR2 YENEEA. This CDR3 spans 16 amino acids. The CDR3 region has the DNA TGTGCCAGCAGGCCTAATACAGGGGGCTGGACCGGGGAGCTGTTTTTT. Residues: CASRPNTGGWTGELFF.

This sequence joins TRBV30 and TRBJ2-7; a possible D gene is TRBD1 (5 bases). V gave up 1 base and J gave up 2 bases, with 9 bases separating them. The germline V gene encodes CDR1 GTSNPN and CDR2 SVGIG (reference sequence). This CDR3 has 13 amino acids. This CDR3 is CAWSAAGTYEQYF. The CDR3 bases are TGTGCCTGGAGTGCTGCAGGGACCTACGAGCAGTACTTC.

This sequence joins TRBV6-5 and TRBJ2-7; 9 bases align to TRBD1. Losses at the gene ends were 0 bases for V and 2 bases for J; bases not matched to a gene: 2. There are 15 residues in the CDR3. Per germline, CDR1 MNHEY and CDR2 SVGAGI. CDR3 residues: CASSYSDRGPYEQYF. The CDR3 DNA sequence: TGTGCCAGCAGTTACTCGGACAGGGGACCCTACGAGCAGTACTTC.

This CDR3 reads CASSQVGLLGGPEAFF. Written as DNA, the CDR3 is TGTGCCAGCAGCCAAGTAGGTCTTCTAGGCGGCCCTGAAGCTTTCTTT. The J gene is TRBJ1-1, the V gene TRBV3-1 (or the pseudogene TRBV3-2); D gene unclear. The V and J ends lost 1 base and 6 bases respectively, with 18 bases between them. The CDR3 totals 16 residues. Germline-derived CDR1 and CDR2 are LGHDT and YNNKEL (reference sequence).